This is a list of T cell receptor beta chains from one sample in a study of Ad26.COV2.S vaccination and SARS-CoV-2 variants. Profiled with immunoSEQ multiplex PCR; TCRdb holds only in-frame clones, not every one. The sample has 400,000 to 500,000 clones, roughly 89% seen once. The sequencing here drew on peripheral blood, taken in a trial of Ad26.COV2.S vaccine versus placebo. These receptors came from a person aged 18 to 59 who received the Ad26.COV2.S COVID-19 vaccine or a placebo. The CDR3 runs from the conserved cysteine through the conserved F or W. D genes are given only for firm matches. The size entry is marked missing in some rows and otherwise reads once, few, many or a size class.

d_gene: TRBD2
j_gene: TRBJ2-1
v_gene: TRBV4-3
abundance: -
CDR3nt: TGCGCCAGCAGCAAAAGGGTGACTAGCGGGTTCTATGAGCAGTTCTTC
CDR3aa: CASSKRVTSGFYEQFF

d_gene: TRBD2
j_gene: TRBJ2-7
v_gene: TRBV5-4
abundance: -
CDR3nt: TGTGCCAGCAGCCCTGGATGGGGGGGGGTTTACGAGCAGTACTTC
CDR3aa: CASSPGWGGVYEQYF

d_gene: -
j_gene: TRBJ1-4
v_gene: TRBV5-1
abundance: -
CDR3nt: TGCGCCAGCAGCCCGTTGCAGGGCGCCAAAACTAATGAAAAACTGTTTTTT
CDR3aa: CASSPLQGAKTNEKLFF

d_gene: -
j_gene: TRBJ2-3
v_gene: TRBV29-1
abundance: -
CDR3nt: TGCAGCGTTTTTGGCCAGAACACAGATACGCAGTATTTT
CDR3aa: CSVFGQNTDTQYF

d_gene: -
j_gene: TRBJ1-1
v_gene: TRBV11-3
abundance: -
CDR3nt: TGTGCCAGCAGTGGACGGACTGAAGCTTTCTTT
CDR3aa: CASSGRTEAFF

d_gene: -
j_gene: TRBJ2-1
v_gene: TRBV7-3
abundance: -
CDR3nt: TGTGCCAGCAGCTTCGGACACGCCGGCGGAGAGCAGTTCTTC
CDR3aa: CASSFGHAGGEQFF

d_gene: -
j_gene: TRBJ1-6
v_gene: TRBV7-3
abundance: -
CDR3nt: TGTGCCAGCAGCTTAAGTTTTAATTCACCCCTCCACTTT
CDR3aa: CASSLSFNSPLHF

d_gene: -
j_gene: TRBJ1-2
v_gene: TRBV12-3/TRBV12-4
abundance: -
CDR3nt: TGTGCCAGCAGTCCTGAATTATGGGGCTACACCTTC
CDR3aa: CASSPELWGYTF

d_gene: -
j_gene: TRBJ1-2
v_gene: TRBV5-1
abundance: -
CDR3nt: TGCGCCAGCAGCATTGACAGTTCGTCCTACTATGGCTACACCTTC
CDR3aa: CASSIDSSSYYGYTF

d_gene: TRBD2
j_gene: TRBJ2-1
v_gene: TRBV7-9
abundance: -
CDR3nt: TGTGCCAGCAGCTCAAGAAAGACTAGCGGCTACAATGAGCAGTTCTTC
CDR3aa: CASSSRKTSGYNEQFF

d_gene: -
j_gene: TRBJ2-3
v_gene: TRBV5-1
abundance: -
CDR3nt: TGCGCCAGCAGCTTGGTAGGGCAGAGCACAGATACGCAGTATTTT
CDR3aa: CASSLVGQSTDTQYF

d_gene: -
j_gene: TRBJ1-1
v_gene: TRBV10-3
abundance: -
CDR3nt: TGTGCCATCAGTGAGTCACTGGCCAACACTGAAGCTTTCTTT
CDR3aa: CAISESLANTEAFF

d_gene: TRBD2
j_gene: TRBJ2-7
v_gene: TRBV4-3
abundance: -
CDR3nt: TGCGCCAGCAGCCCCGTTTGGGGGGGAGTCTCCTACGAGCAGTACTTC
CDR3aa: CASSPVWGGVSYEQYF

d_gene: -
j_gene: TRBJ2-1
v_gene: TRBV6-2/TRBV6-3
abundance: many
CDR3nt: TGTGCCAGCAGCCCAACACTAGAGTACAATGAGCAGTTCTTC
CDR3aa: CASSPTLEYNEQFF

d_gene: TRBD1
j_gene: TRBJ1-5
v_gene: TRBV5-4
abundance: once
CDR3nt: TGTGCCAGCACCCCGGGACAGACTCATCAGCCCCAGCATTTT
CDR3aa: CASTPGQTHQPQHF

d_gene: -
j_gene: TRBJ1-4
v_gene: TRBV21-1
abundance: -
CDR3nt: TGTGCCGGCAGGACAGGGGATCCAGTGCTAGGGATAAATGAAAAACTGTTTTTT
CDR3aa: CAGRTGDPVLGINEKLFF

d_gene: -
j_gene: TRBJ1-6
v_gene: TRBV5-1
abundance: -
CDR3nt: TGCGCCAGCAGCCGGGGCCCCGGGACTAATAATTCACCCCTCCACTTT
CDR3aa: CASSRGPGTNNSPLHF